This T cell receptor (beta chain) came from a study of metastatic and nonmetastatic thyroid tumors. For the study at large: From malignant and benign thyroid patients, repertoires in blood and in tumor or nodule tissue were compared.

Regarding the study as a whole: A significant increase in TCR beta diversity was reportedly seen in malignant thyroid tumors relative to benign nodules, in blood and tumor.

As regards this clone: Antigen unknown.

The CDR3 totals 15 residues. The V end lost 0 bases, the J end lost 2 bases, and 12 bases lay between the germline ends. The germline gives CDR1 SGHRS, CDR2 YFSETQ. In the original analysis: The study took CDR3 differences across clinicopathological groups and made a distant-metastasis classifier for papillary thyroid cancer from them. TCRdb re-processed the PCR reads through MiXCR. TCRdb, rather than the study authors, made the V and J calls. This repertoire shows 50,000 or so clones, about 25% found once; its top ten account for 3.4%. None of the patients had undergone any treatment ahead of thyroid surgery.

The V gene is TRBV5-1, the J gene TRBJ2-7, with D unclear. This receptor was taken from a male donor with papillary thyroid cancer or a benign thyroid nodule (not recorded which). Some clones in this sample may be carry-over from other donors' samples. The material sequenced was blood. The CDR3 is CASSLAVSHTYEQYF. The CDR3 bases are TGCGCCAGCAGCTTGGCCGTTTCGCATACCTACGAGCAGTACTTC.